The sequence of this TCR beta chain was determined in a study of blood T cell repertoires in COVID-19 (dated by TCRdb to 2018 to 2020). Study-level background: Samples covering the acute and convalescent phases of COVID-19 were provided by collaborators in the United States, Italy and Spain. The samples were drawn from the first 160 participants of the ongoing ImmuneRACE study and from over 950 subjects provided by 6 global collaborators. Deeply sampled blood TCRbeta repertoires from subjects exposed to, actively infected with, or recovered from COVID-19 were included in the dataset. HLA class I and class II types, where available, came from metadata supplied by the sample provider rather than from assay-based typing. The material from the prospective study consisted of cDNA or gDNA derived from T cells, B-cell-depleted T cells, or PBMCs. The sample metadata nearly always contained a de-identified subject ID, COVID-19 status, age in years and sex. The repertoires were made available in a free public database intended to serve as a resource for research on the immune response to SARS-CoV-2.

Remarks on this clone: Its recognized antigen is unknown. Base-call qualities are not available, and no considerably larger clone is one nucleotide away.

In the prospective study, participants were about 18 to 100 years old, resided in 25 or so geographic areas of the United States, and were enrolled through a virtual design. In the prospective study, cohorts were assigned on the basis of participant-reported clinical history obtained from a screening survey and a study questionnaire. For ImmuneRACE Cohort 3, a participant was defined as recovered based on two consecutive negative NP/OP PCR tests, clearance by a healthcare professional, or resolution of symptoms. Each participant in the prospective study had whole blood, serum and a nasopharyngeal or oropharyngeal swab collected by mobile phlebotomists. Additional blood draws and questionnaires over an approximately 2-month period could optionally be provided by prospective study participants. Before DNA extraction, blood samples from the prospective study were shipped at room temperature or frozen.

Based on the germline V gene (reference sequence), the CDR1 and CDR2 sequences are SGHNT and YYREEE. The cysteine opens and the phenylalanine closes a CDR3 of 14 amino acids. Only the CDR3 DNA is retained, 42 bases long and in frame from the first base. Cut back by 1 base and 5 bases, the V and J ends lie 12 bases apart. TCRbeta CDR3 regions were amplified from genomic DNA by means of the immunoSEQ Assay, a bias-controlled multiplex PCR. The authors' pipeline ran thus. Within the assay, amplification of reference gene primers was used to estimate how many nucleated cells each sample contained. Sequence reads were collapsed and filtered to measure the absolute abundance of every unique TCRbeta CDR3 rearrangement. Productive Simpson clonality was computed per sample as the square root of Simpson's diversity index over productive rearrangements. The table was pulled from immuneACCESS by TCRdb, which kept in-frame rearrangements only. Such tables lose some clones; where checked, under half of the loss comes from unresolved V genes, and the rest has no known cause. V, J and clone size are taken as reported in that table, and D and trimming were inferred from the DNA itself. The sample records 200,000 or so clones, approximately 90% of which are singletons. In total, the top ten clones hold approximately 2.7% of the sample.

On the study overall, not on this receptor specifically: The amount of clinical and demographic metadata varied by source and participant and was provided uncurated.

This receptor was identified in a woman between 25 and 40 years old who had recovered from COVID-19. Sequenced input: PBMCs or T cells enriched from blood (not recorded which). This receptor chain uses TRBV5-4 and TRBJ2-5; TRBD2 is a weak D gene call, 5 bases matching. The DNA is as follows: TGTGCCAGCAGCTTGTACGGGGTACGGGAGACCCAGTACTTC. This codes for CASSLYGVRETQYF.